What follows are 2 T cell receptor beta chains derived from one specimen sequenced in a study of cytomegalovirus exposure and HLA in healthy donors. The protocol was immunoSEQ multiplex PCR, while the TCRdb copy is restricted to in-frame clones and leaves out a portion. The repertoire includes about 270,000 clones, around 85% of them detected once, and 1% sits in the top ten. The sequenced sample consisted of PBMCs. Receptors were obtained from a woman aged 18-30 years in good health and CMV-seronegative.

The gene calls are TRBV30 and TRBJ2-7; 7 bases are a match to TRBD2. V lost 1 base to trimming and J lost 3 bases; unmatched junction nucleotides: 9. The CDR3 loop spans 15 amino acids. Germline V lookup: CDR1 GTSNPN, CDR2 SVGIG (reference sequence). DNA of the CDR3: TGTGCCTGGAGTGCCCCAGCGGGGTCCATCTACGAGCAGTACTTC. Translated, it gives CAWSAPAGSIYEQYF.

This clone appeared once. This chain uses TRBV14 with TRBJ2-7; TRBD1 matches at 10 bases. This CDR3 region has 13 residues. V trimming: 4 bases; J trimming: 6 bases; junction bases outside the gene matches: 3. CDR1 and CDR2 from the germline V gene are SGHDN and FVKESK. The CDR3 DNA sequence: TGTGCCAGCAGCCGGGACAGGGGCATCGAGCAGTACTTC. This encodes CASSRDRGIEQYF.